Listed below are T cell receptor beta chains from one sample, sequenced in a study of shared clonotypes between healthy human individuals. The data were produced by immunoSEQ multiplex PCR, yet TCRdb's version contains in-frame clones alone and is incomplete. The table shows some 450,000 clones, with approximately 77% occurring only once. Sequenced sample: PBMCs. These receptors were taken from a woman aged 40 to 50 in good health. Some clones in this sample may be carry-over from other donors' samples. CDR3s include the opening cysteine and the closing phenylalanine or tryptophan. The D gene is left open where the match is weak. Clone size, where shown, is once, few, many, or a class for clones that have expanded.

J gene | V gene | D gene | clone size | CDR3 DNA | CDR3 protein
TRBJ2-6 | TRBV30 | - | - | TGTGCCTGGAGTCAGCTGGTACCGTCTGGGGCCAACGTCCTGACTTTC | CAWSQLVPSGANVLTF
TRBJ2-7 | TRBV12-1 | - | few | TGTGCCAGCAGCTGGAGAGGCAGGGGTTACCACGAGCAGTACTTC | CASSWRGRGYHEQYF
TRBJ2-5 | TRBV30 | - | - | TGTGCCTGGAGTGGGGGCCTCCAAGAGACCCAGTACTTC | CAWSGGLQETQYF
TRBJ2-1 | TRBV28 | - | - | TGTGCCAGCAGTCCTGCCGGGACTGCCTACAATGAGCAGTTCTTC | CASSPAGTAYNEQFF
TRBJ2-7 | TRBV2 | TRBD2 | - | TGCGCCGCACCCGGGGCTAGCGGGAGGTCCTACGAGCAGTACTTC | CAAPGASGRSYEQYF
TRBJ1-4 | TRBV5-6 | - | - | TGTGCCAGCAGCTTGCGGTGGGGGGGCCGAGACCCCGAAAAACTGTTTTTT | CASSLRWGGRDPEKLFF
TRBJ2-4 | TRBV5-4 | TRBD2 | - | TGTGCCAGCAGCCCCGGAGCGGGGGAAACAAACATTCAGTACTTC | CASSPGAGETNIQYF
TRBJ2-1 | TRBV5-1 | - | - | TGCGCCAGCAGCGAGAGGCGGGCCCACAATGAGCAGTTCTTC | CASSERRAHNEQFF
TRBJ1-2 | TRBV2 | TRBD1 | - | TGTGCCAGCAGTGAGGACAGGAGGGCTTATGGCTACACCTTC | CASSEDRRAYGYTF
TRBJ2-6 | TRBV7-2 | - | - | TGTGCCAGCAGCTTGGAGCCCTCTGGGGCCAACGTCCTGACTTTC | CASSLEPSGANVLTF
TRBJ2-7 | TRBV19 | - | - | TGTGCCAGTAGTATTGGGGCGGGGACAGCCTACGAGCAGTACTTC | CASSIGAGTAYEQYF
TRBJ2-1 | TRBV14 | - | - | TGTGCCAGCAGTAATACAATCAGGGCCTACAATGAGCGGTTCTTC | CASSNTIRAYNERFF
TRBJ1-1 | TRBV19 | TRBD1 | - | TGTGCCAGTAGTGGGTCGGACAGGGGCTATGAAGCTTTCTTT | CASSGSDRGYEAFF
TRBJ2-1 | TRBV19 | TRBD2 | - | TGTGCCAGTAGTATGCAGAGGGGGACTAGCGGGAGGTTGAATGAGCAGTTCTTC | CASSMQRGTSGRLNEQFF
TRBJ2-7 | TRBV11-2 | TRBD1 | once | TGTGCCAGCAGCCCAGGACAGGGCCTGGGCGAGCAGTACTTC | CASSPGQGLGEQYF
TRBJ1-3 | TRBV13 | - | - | TGTGCCAGCAGCTTAGTTGGTGGAAACACCATATATTTT | CASSLVGGNTIYF
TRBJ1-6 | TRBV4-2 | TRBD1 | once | TGTGCCAGCAGCCAGAGGGACAGCGATAATTCACCCCTCCACTTT | CASSQRDSDNSPLHF
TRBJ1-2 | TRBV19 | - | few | TGTGCCAGTAGCGAAGGACAGAACTATGGCTACACCTTC | CASSEGQNYGYTF
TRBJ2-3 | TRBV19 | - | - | TGTGCCAGTAGTCGGCTCGACGGGACAAACACAGATACGCAGTATTTT | CASSRLDGTNTDTQYF
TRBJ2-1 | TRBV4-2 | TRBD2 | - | TGTGCCAGCAGCCAAGTACTAGCGGGAGCCGAGCAGTTCTTC | CASSQVLAGAEQFF
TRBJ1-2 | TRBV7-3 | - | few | TGTGCCAGCAGCCCCAGCCGGGGGGCGGAAGGCTACACCTTC | CASSPSRGAEGYTF
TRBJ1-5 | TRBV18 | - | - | TGTGCCAGCTCCCCCTGGGGGGGAGATCAGCCCCAGCATTTT | CASSPWGGDQPQHF
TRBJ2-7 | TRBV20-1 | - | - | TGCAGTGCTAGCCCCGAGGACGAGCAGTACTTC | CSASPEDEQYF
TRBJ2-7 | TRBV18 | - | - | TGTGCCAGCTCAATTGGGACACTGACCTACGAGCAGTACTTC | CASSIGTLTYEQYF
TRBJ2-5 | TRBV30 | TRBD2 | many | TGTGCCTGTAGCGGGATGCGAGGAGAGACCCAGTACTTC | CACSGMRGETQYF
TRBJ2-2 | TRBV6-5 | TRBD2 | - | TGTGCCAGCAGAACACCCGGGACTAGTGCCGGGGAGCTGTTTTTT | CASRTPGTSAGELFF
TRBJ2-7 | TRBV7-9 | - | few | TGTGCCAGCAGCTCCGGGACTCCCCCCTACGAGCAGTACTTC | CASSSGTPPYEQYF
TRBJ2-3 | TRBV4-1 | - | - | TGCGCCAGCAGCCAAGGAAAGCCCCTGAGCACAGATACGCAGTATTTT | CASSQGKPLSTDTQYF
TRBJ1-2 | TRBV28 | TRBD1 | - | TGTGCCAGCAGTGAAATGGGACAGGGGGATGGCTACACCTTC | CASSEMGQGDGYTF